This is a list of T cell receptor beta chains from one sample in a study of identical twins. Via MiXCR, TCRdb re-called the 5' RACE reads, giving one row per CDR3 protein. This sample has some 1,700,000 distinct CDR3 sequences, with 32% found just once. What was sequenced was cord blood. The receptors derive from a newborn girl in good health. Each CDR3 is given with its conserved first and last residue. Fields, in order: J gene, V gene, clone size, D gene, CDR3 protein, CDR3 DNA. The D gene is left open where the match is weak. Expanded clones are given a class, and other clones once, few, many or no size at all.

J gene: TRBJ1-2
V gene: TRBV28
clone size: NA
D gene: NA
CDR3 protein: CASQGPTNYGYTF
CDR3 DNA: TGTGCCAGCCAGGGGCCTACTAACTATGGCTACACCTTC

J gene: TRBJ2-1
V gene: TRBV29-1
clone size: many
D gene: NA
CDR3 protein: CSVVRSSYNEQFF
CDR3 DNA: TGCAGCGTTGTCAGGAGCTCCTACAATGAGCAGTTCTTC

J gene: TRBJ1-2
V gene: TRBV6-2/TRBV6-3
clone size: NA
D gene: TRBD1
CDR3 protein: CASRGQARNYGYTF
CDR3 DNA: TGTGCCAGCAGGGGACAGGCCCGGAACTATGGCTACACCTTC

J gene: TRBJ1-5
V gene: TRBV6-1
clone size: few
D gene: NA
CDR3 protein: CASRNRFNQPQHF
CDR3 DNA: TGTGCCAGCAGGAATCGGTTTAATCAGCCCCAGCATTTT

J gene: TRBJ2-1
V gene: TRBV12-3/TRBV12-4
clone size: NA
D gene: TRBD2
CDR3 protein: CASRGSGREQFF
CDR3 DNA: TGTGCCAGCAGGGGTAGCGGGAGGGAGCAGTTCTTC

J gene: TRBJ2-5
V gene: TRBV29-1
clone size: NA
D gene: NA
CDR3 protein: CSVLLVSLTETQYF
CDR3 DNA: TGCAGCGTCCTCCTAGTAAGTCTGACAGAGACCCAGTACTTC

J gene: TRBJ2-1
V gene: TRBV20-1
clone size: many
D gene: NA
CDR3 protein: CSARGPEQFF
CDR3 DNA: TGCAGTGCTAGGGGGCCGGAGCAGTTCTTC

J gene: TRBJ2-5
V gene: TRBV6-8
clone size: NA
D gene: TRBD2
CDR3 protein: CASSSTSPFKETQYF
CDR3 DNA: TGTGCCAGCAGTTCGACTAGCCCCTTCAAAGAGACCCAGTACTTC

J gene: TRBJ1-2
V gene: TRBV5-6
clone size: few
D gene: NA
CDR3 protein: CASSQVVGPNYGYTF
CDR3 DNA: TGTGCCAGCAGCCAAGTCGTGGGGCCTAACTATGGCTACACCTTC

J gene: TRBJ2-7
V gene: TRBV20-1
clone size: NA
D gene: TRBD2
CDR3 protein: CSACPSGRFDEQYF
CDR3 DNA: TGCAGTGCTTGTCCCAGCGGGAGGTTCGACGAGCAGTACTTC

J gene: TRBJ1-2
V gene: TRBV6-1
clone size: few
D gene: TRBD1
CDR3 protein: CASSREDRNYGYTF
CDR3 DNA: TGTGCCAGCAGTCGTGAGGACAGGAACTATGGCTACACCTTC

J gene: TRBJ1-6
V gene: TRBV10-3
clone size: NA
D gene: NA
CDR3 protein: CAISESTYNSPLHF
CDR3 DNA: TGTGCCATCAGTGAGTCAACCTATAATTCACCCCTCCACTTT

J gene: TRBJ2-2
V gene: TRBV7-2
clone size: NA
D gene: NA
CDR3 protein: CASSLLAAELFF
CDR3 DNA: TGTGCCAGCAGCCTCTTGGCGGCGGAGCTGTTTTTT

J gene: TRBJ1-2
V gene: TRBV6-1
clone size: few
D gene: NA
CDR3 protein: CASSEAPFGRGYTF
CDR3 DNA: TGTGCCAGCAGTGAAGCGCCTTTCGGCCGAGGCTACACCTTC

J gene: TRBJ1-1
V gene: TRBV29-1
clone size: NA
D gene: TRBD1
CDR3 protein: CSVGGRQGLTEAFF
CDR3 DNA: TGCAGCGTTGGGGGGAGACAGGGATTGACTGAAGCTTTCTTT

J gene: TRBJ2-7
V gene: TRBV2
clone size: few
D gene: TRBD2
CDR3 protein: CASSEARTSEYEQYF
CDR3 DNA: TGTGCCAGCAGTGAAGCGCGGACTAGCGAGTACGAGCAGTACTTC

J gene: TRBJ2-7
V gene: TRBV7-9
clone size: NA
D gene: NA
CDR3 protein: CASSLALRQGLYNEQYF
CDR3 DNA: TGTGCCAGCAGCTTAGCGCTACGACAAGGCCTCTACAATGAGCAGTACTTC

J gene: TRBJ2-4
V gene: TRBV7-2
clone size: NA
D gene: TRBD2
CDR3 protein: CASSLNPGLAGVLAKNIQYF
CDR3 DNA: TGTGCCAGCAGCCTAAACCCCGGACTAGCGGGAGTGTTAGCCAAAAACATTCAGTACTTC

J gene: TRBJ2-1
V gene: TRBV7-2
clone size: NA
D gene: TRBD2
CDR3 protein: CASSLAREVRAGSNHEQFF
CDR3 DNA: TGTGCCAGCAGCTTAGCTAGGGAGGTCCGAGCGGGATCAAACCATGAGCAGTTCTTC

J gene: TRBJ2-3
V gene: TRBV6-4
clone size: NA
D gene: TRBD1
CDR3 protein: CASSLVWGTDTRYF
CDR3 DNA: TGTGCCAGCAGCCTCGTTTGGGGGACAGATACGCGGTATTTT